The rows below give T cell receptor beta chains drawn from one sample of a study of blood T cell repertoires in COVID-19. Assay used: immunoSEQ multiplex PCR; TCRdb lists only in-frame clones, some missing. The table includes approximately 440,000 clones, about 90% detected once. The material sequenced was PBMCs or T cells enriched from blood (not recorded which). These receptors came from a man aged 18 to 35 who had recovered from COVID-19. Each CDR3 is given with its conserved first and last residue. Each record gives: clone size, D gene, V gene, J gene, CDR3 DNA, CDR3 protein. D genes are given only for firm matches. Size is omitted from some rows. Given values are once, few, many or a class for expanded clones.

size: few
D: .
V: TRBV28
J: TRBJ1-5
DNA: TGTGCCAGCAGCTTAGCTCAGGGTATGAATCAGCCCCAGCATTTT
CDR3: CASSLAQGMNQPQHF

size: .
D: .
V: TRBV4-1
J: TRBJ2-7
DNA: TGCGCCAGCAGCCAAGTAAGGGGCTCCTACGAGCAGTACTTC
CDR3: CASSQVRGSYEQYF

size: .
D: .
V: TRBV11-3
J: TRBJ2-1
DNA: TGTGCCAGCAGCTTAAGCAGGGCAGACTACAATGAGCAGTTCTTC
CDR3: CASSLSRADYNEQFF

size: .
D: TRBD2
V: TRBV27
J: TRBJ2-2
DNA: TGTGCCAGCAGTCTAACTAGCGGGTTAGGCACCGGGGAGCTGTTTTTT
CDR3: CASSLTSGLGTGELFF

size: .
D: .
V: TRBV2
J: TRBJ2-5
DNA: TGTGCCAGCAGCAGAAACCATGCCAACCAAGAGACCCAGTACTTC
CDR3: CASSRNHANQETQYF

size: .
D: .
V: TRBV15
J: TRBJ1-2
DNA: TGTGCCACCAGCAGAGGGGGGGACTTCTATGGCTACACCTTC
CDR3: CATSRGGDFYGYTF

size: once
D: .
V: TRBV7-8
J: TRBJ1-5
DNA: TGTGCCAGCAGCTTGCAGGGGCTTCCCTCCCCCCAGCATTTT
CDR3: CASSLQGLPSPQHF

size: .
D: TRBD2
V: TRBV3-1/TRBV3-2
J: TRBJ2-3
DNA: TGTGCCAGCAGCGAAGGGAGCGGGAAGACAGATACGCAGTATTTT
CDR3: CASSEGSGKTDTQYF

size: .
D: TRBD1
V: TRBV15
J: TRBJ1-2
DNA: TGTGCCACCAGCAGAGTCGACAGGGGGTCGCATGGCTACACCTTC
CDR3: CATSRVDRGSHGYTF

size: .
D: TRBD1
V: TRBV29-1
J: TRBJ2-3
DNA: TGCAGCGTGCAAGGGACAGCCCGAGGGGACACAGATACGCAGTATTTT
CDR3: CSVQGTARGDTDTQYF

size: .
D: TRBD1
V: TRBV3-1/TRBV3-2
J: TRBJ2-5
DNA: TGTGCCAGCAGCGGACGATCAGGGGGCGGAGAGACCCAGTACTTC
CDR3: CASSGRSGGGETQYF

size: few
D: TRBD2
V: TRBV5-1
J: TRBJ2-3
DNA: TGCGCCAGCCAGGGACTAGCGGGAGGCACAGATACGCAGTATTTT
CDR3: CASQGLAGGTDTQYF

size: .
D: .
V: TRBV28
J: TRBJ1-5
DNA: TGTGCCAGCAGTTTGGACCTTAGTGGCAGGGAATATAGCAATCAGCCCCAGCATTTT
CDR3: CASSLDLSGREYSNQPQHF

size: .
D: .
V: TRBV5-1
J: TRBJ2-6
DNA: TGCGCCAGCAGCACCCGAGCCGGGTATGGGGCCAACGTCCTGACTTTC
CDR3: CASSTRAGYGANVLTF

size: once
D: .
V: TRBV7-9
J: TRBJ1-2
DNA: TGTGCCAGCAGCTCCACAGGGAGCGGCTACACCTTC
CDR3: CASSSTGSGYTF

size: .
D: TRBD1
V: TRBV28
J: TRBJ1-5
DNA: TGTGCCAGCAGTTCGACAGGGACAAATCAGCCCCAGCATTTT
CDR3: CASSSTGTNQPQHF

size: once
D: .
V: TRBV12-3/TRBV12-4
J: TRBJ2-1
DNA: TGTGCCAGCGCTTTTTACCAGTCTGAGCAGTTCTTC
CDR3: CASAFYQSEQFF